The 26 T cell receptor beta chains presented below share a single source sample, sequenced in a study of blood T cell repertoires in COVID-19. Profiling relied on immunoSEQ multiplex PCR, and the TCRdb table lists in-frame clones only, not all of them. The data contain nearly 250,000 clones, approximately 85% of them singletons. Sequenced sample: PBMCs or T cells enriched from blood (not recorded which). Receptor source: a woman in her forties or fifties with acute COVID-19.

The gene calls are TRBV6-2 or TRBV6-3 and TRBJ1-2; 7 bases agree with TRBD1. There are 15 residues in the CDR3. The J segment lost 0 bases and the V segment lost 2 bases, leaving 3 bases of the junction unmatched. Germline V gene lookup returns CDR1 MNHEY and CDR2 SVGEGT. Here the CDR3 reads CASSYEGQSNYGYTF. The DNA of the CDR3 is TGTGCCAGCAGTTACGAGGGACAGTCTAACTATGGCTACACCTTC.

The CDR3 DNA reads as TGTGCCAGCAGTGATACAGGGGATGCAGATACGCAGTATTTT. Translating it yields CASSDTGDADTQYF. This sequence joins TRBV6-1 and TRBJ2-3, with 7 nucleotides matching TRBD1. The CDR3 has 14 residues. CDR1 is MNHNS and CDR2 is SASEGT in the germline V gene. V lost 3 bases to trimming and J lost 4 bases; unmatched junction nucleotides: 4.

As to this clone: An end of the junction does not agree with germline; a read error may underlie this. The chain combines TRBV3-1 (or the pseudogene TRBV3-2) with TRBJ1-2; D possibly corresponds to TRBD1 (6 bases). From germline, CDR1 is LGHDT and CDR2 YNNKEL (reference sequence). The length of the CDR3 is 11 residues. The CDR3 is CASSLSTGIAF. The CDR3 DNA sequence: TGTGCCAGCAGCCTCTCTACAGGGATCGCCTTC.

The chain has TRBV11-2 and TRBJ2-7, with 11 bases identical to TRBD2. CDR3 length: 18 amino acids. Germline trimming cut 1 base from V and 0 bases from J; bases unmatched to any gene: 8. Germline CDR1 SGHAT, CDR2 FQNNGV. CDR3 coding DNA: TGTGCCAGCAGCTTAGTCCCTAGCGGGGGGCCCTCCTCCTACGAGCAGTACTTC. As protein: CASSLVPSGGPSSYEQYF.

V and J are TRBV9 and TRBJ1-2, with D perhaps TRBD1 (5 bases). There are 17 residues in the CDR3. Trimming pared 3 bases from V and 5 bases from J, leaving 23 bases between. Germline CDR1 and CDR2: SGDLS and YYNGEE. CDR3 residues: CASSGRGFFGSDYGYTF. Written as DNA, the CDR3 is TGTGCCAGCAGCGGGCGGGGGTTCTTCGGATCAGATTATGGCTACACCTTC.

This clone showed up just a few times. The rearrangement links TRBV7-2 to TRBJ1-2; maybe TRBD1 (6 bases). V gave up 4 bases and J gave up 5 bases, with 17 bases separating them. The CDR3 extends over 15 amino acids. The germline V gene encodes CDR1 SGHTA and CDR2 FQGNSA. In DNA, the CDR3 is TGTGCCAGCAGCTCAAACAGGGCCCTAGGATATGGCTACACCTTC. This codes for CASSSNRALGYGYTF.

CDR3: CAWSDNFPLHF. The CDR3 bases are TGTGCCTGGAGTGACAATTTTCCCCTCCACTTT. The chain has TRBV30 and TRBJ1-6; D call uncertain. V was clipped by 1 base and J by 13 bases, with 8 bases between them. The CDR3 has 11 amino acids. Germline-derived CDR1 and CDR2 are GTSNPN and SVGIG (reference sequence).

J is TRBJ2-3 and V is TRBV9, with a tentative D call TRBD2 (6 bases). Trimming removed 4 bases from V and 0 bases from J, with 24 bases in between. Germline lookup yields CDR1 SGDLS and CDR2 YYNGEE. The CDR3 has 19 residues. CDR3 residues: CASSPQGVGAGISTDTQYF. CDR3 DNA sequence: TGTGCCAGCAGCCCCCAAGGGGTCGGCGCGGGGATAAGCACAGATACGCAGTATTTT.

The chain joins TRBV7-2 to TRBJ2-2; D gene unclear. The CDR3 spans 14 residues. Trimming took off 0 bases at V and 4 bases at J, with 6 bases between the two ends. CDR1 and CDR2 (germline): SGHTA, FQGNSA. CDR3: CASSLARRTGELFF. CDR3 nucleotide sequence: TGTGCCAGCAGCTTAGCGCGGCGCACCGGGGAGCTGTTTTTT. The entire variable domain, with the rest obtained from reference TRBV7-2 and TRBJ2-2, is as follows: GAGVSQSPSNKVTEKGKDVELRCDPISGHTALYWYRQSLGQGLEFLIYFQGNSAPDKSGLPSDRFSAERTGGSVSTLTIQRTQQEDSAVYLCASSLARRTGELFFGEGSRLTVL.

The chain combines TRBV6-6 with TRBJ2-7; D may be TRBD1 (6 bases). The V end lost 2 bases, the J end lost 6 bases, and 8 bases lay between the germline ends. The CDR3 is 12 residues long. CDR1 and CDR2 (germline): MNHNY, SVGAGI (reference sequence). The CDR3 DNA reads as TGTGCCAGCAGTTACCAGGACAGCGAGCAGTACTTC. Translated: CASSYQDSEQYF.

This rearrangement joins TRBV7-9 to TRBJ2-3; 9 bases are a match to TRBD1. The CDR3 loop spans 17 amino acids. J lost 2 bases, V lost 5 bases, and 11 bases had no gene match. CDR1 and CDR2 from the germline V gene are SEHNR and FQNEAQ (reference sequence). As DNA, the CDR3 is TGTGCCAGCAGCGTCCTCCGGGACAGGGAATACACAGATACGCAGTATTTT. Residues: CASSVLRDREYTDTQYF. Full variable domain (rest looked up from reference TRBV7-9 and TRBJ2-3): DTGVSQNPRHKITKRGQNVTFRCDPISEHNRLYWYRQTLGQGPEFLTYFQNEAQLEKSRLLSDRFSAERPKGSFSTLEIQRTEQGDSAMYLCASSVLRDREYTDTQYFGPGTRLTVL.

The chain uses TRBV30 and TRBJ2-2; 8 positions match TRBD1. This CDR3 is built from 17 residues. Germline V CDR1 and CDR2: GTSNPN, SVGIG (reference sequence). Trimming removed 1 base from V and 6 bases from J; junction bases left unmatched: 13. Here the CDR3 reads CAWSGGPTGAFSGELFF. The DNA for the CDR3 is TGTGCCTGGAGTGGTGGTCCGACAGGGGCTTTTTCCGGGGAGCTGTTTTTT.

The gene calls are TRBV10-3 and TRBJ1-2, with TRBD1 as a possible D gene (6 bases). CDR3 length equals 16 residues. Trimming stripped 0 bases from V and 0 bases from J, with 11 bases between. Germline CDR1 reads ENHRY; CDR2 reads SYGVKD. The CDR3 DNA reads as TGTGCCATCAGTGAGTCTACAGGGAGACCTAACTATGGCTACACCTTC. It is translated as CAISESTGRPNYGYTF.

The chain links TRBV3-1 (or the pseudogene TRBV3-2) to TRBJ1-2, with a tentative D call TRBD1 (5 bases). The germline V gene has CDR1 LGHDT and CDR2 YNNKEL (reference sequence). V was shortened by 3 bases and J by 6 bases, with 11 bases between the two germline ends. CDR3 length: 13 residues. The CDR3 region is CASSQSGYNGYTF. For the CDR3, the DNA is TGTGCCAGCAGCCAGTCAGGGTACAATGGCTACACCTTC.

The chain uses TRBV4-2 and TRBJ2-1, with 14 bases matching TRBD2. From germline, CDR1 is LGHNA and CDR2 YNFKEQ. The CDR3 extends over 17 amino acids. Trimming cost V 1 base and J 7 bases; bases outside gene matches: 6. In DNA form, the CDR3 reads TGTGCCAGCAGCCAAGGGTTAGGGACTAGCGGGGGAAATGAGCAGTTCTTC. It encodes CASSQGLGTSGGNEQFF.

This clone was seen just once. The chain carries TRBV6-1 and TRBJ1-5, with 7 bases identical to TRBD1. CDR1 is MNHNS, CDR2 SASEGT, per germline. V lost 0 bases to trimming and J lost 5 bases; unmatched junction nucleotides: 4. The CDR3 has 15 amino acids. CDR3 nucleotides: TGTGCCAGCAGTGAAGCAGGGGGCGATTATCAGCCCCAGCATTTT. It translates to CASSEAGGDYQPQHF.

This chain connects TRBV2 to TRBJ1-2, with TRBD1 matching 7 bases. The CDR3 runs to 13 residues. In germline, CDR1 is SNHLY, CDR2 FYNNEI. V gave up 4 bases and J gave up 6 bases; unmatched junction bases: 5. CDR3 sequence (DNA): TGTGCCAGCAGTGCAGGGGGGCGCGATGGCTACACCTTC. Protein sequence: CASSAGGRDGYTF.

The chain uses TRBV28 and TRBJ1-1; TRBD1 aligns across 10 bases. Germline V gives CDR1 MDHEN, CDR2 SYDVKM. V lost 3 bases, J lost 6 bases, and 10 bases stayed unmatched. The CDR3 has 16 residues. Here the CDR3 reads CASSFDRGRRISEAFF. CDR3 DNA sequence: TGTGCCAGCAGTTTCGACAGGGGGCGACGGATATCTGAAGCTTTCTTT. The full variable domain, in which reference TRBV28 and TRBJ1-1 provide the parts outside the CDR3, is DVKVTQSSRYLVKRTGEKVFLECVQDMDHENMFWYRQDPGLGLRLIYFSYDVKMKEKGDIPEGYSVSREKKERFSLILESASTNQTSMYLCASSFDRGRRISEAFFGQGTRLTVV.

The chain couples TRBV6-2 or TRBV6-3 to TRBJ1-2, with D perhaps matching TRBD1 (6 bases). The CDR3 spans 15 residues. CDR1 is MNHEY and CDR2 is SVGEGT in the germline V gene. V shed 6 bases and J shed 2 bases, with 16 bases lying between them. Written as DNA, the CDR3 is TGTGCCAGCAGCCACAGACAGGCGCGAAACTATGGCTACACCTTC. Encoded protein: CASSHRQARNYGYTF.

This clone came up a few times. This CDR3 is also generated by other DNA sequences in the sample. The chain carries TRBV27 and TRBJ1-2; 8 bases map to TRBD1. Germline V gene lookup returns CDR1 MNHEY and CDR2 SMNVEV (reference sequence). The J segment lost 5 bases and the V segment lost 4 bases, leaving 6 bases of the junction unmatched. CDR3 size: 14 residues. In nucleotides, the CDR3 is TGTGCCAGCAGTTCAACAGGGGGTCGGTATGGCTACACCTTC. Amino acid sequence: CASSSTGGRYGYTF.

With respect to this clone: A much larger clone differs from this one at a single base, so this may be a read error. V gene TRBV7-2 combines with J gene TRBJ1-1; no clear D. This CDR3 is 13 amino acids long. CDR1 SGHTA and CDR2 FQGNSA come from the germline V gene. The V and J ends lost 1 base and 3 bases respectively, with 6 bases between them. DNA of the CDR3: TGTGCCAGCAGCTTAGACAGCTACACTGAAGCTTTCTTT. Protein sequence: CASSLDSYTEAFF.

This clone was seen a single time. The genes are TRBV5-6 and TRBJ2-1, with TRBD2 identical over 7 bases. This CDR3 has 15 residues. CDR1 SGHDT and CDR2 YYEEEE come from the germline V gene. V trimming: 0 bases; J trimming: 4 bases; junction bases outside the gene matches: 4. The DNA for the CDR3 is TGTGCCAGCAGCTTGGTTGCGGGGGTTTACAATGAGCAGTTCTTC. Encoded protein: CASSLVAGVYNEQFF. The full variable domain, its missing parts supplied by reference TRBV5-6 and TRBJ2-1, is DAGVTQSPTHLIKTRGQQVTLRCSPKSGHDTVSWYQQALGQGPQFIFQYYEEEERQRGNFPDRFSGHQFPNYSSELNVNALLLGDSALYLCASSLVAGVYNEQFFGPGTRLTVL.

This chain connects TRBV30 to TRBJ1-4; the D gene is possibly TRBD1 (5 bases). V dropped 3 bases and J dropped 8 bases, with 19 bases sitting between them. The CDR3 totals 15 residues. Germline V gene data show CDR1 as GTSNPN and CDR2 as SVGIG (reference sequence). CDR3 residues: CAWSQTGGLREKLFF. Here the CDR3 DNA reads TGTGCCTGGAGCCAAACAGGCGGTCTAAGAGAAAAACTGTTTTTT.

This chain links TRBV11-2 with TRBJ1-6; 9 positions match TRBD1. This CDR3 spans 16 amino acids. Germline V gives CDR1 SGHAT, CDR2 FQNNGV. With V trimmed by 3 bases and J by 7 bases, 7 bases remained unmatched. DNA for the CDR3: TGTGCCAGCAGCTTGGGGCGAGGGACAGGGAATTCACCCCTCCACTTT. It yields the protein CASSLGRGTGNSPLHF.

CDR3: CASSSGQAKNEAFF. The CDR3 DNA follows: TGTGCCAGTAGTTCCGGACAGGCGAAAAATGAAGCTTTCTTT. The chain links TRBV19 to TRBJ1-1, with 7 bases lining up with TRBD1. V dropped 5 bases and J dropped 7; count of bases not matched to a gene: 10. Germline lookup yields CDR1 LNHDA and CDR2 SQIVND (reference sequence). The CDR3 runs to 14 residues.

The V call is TRBV30, the J call TRBJ2-3, with TRBD1 matching over 9 bases. The V gene's germline CDR1 is GTSNPN and CDR2 SVGIG (reference sequence). V gave up 7 bases and J gave up 3 bases; unmatched junction bases: 11. This CDR3 has 15 residues. CDR3 DNA: TGTGCCTTTTTTATCCCGGGACAGGGAACAGATACGCAGTATTTT. This encodes CAFFIPGQGTDTQYF. The whole variable domain, remainder taken from reference TRBV30 and TRBJ2-3, is SQTIHQWPATLVQPVGSPLSLECTVEGTSNPNLYWYRQAAGRGLQLLFYSVGIGQISSEVPQNLSASRPQDRQFILSSKKLLLSDSGFYLCAFFIPGQGTDTQYFGPGTRLTVL.